This TCR beta chain was recorded in a study of cytomegalovirus exposure and HLA in healthy donors. PCR involved 60 Vbeta and 13 Jbeta primers. Sequencing used immunoSEQ multiplex PCR; TCRdb keeps in-frame clones, though not all of them. Of 95,000 to 150,000 clones detected, around 80% appear once; the ten largest clones hold about 0.25%. This clone was observed a single time. Antigen specificity is unknown. Study-wide findings and caveats: Through in vitro validation, a few CMV-associated chains were shown to be specific for CMV antigens. Most TCR beta V segments were productive about 90% or about 30% of the time in an earlier analysis. HLA alleles were associated with 18,000 or so TCR beta sequences in a later analysis at 0.05 false discovery rate.

Healthy bone marrow donors made up the donor group. Germline V lookup: CDR1 MRHNA, CDR2 SNTAGT. Trimming took 6 bases from V and 7 from J; bases not matched to a gene: 6. The CDR3 spans 14 residues. The sequence was collected from a man aged 45 to 65 in good health and CMV-seronegative. The chain carries TRBV6-4 and TRBJ1-5; 10 bases are a match to TRBD1. The sequenced material came from PBMCs. The CDR3 spells CASSPGTGAQPQHF. CDR3 nucleotide sequence: TGTGCCAGCAGCCCCGGGACAGGGGCCCAGCCCCAGCATTTT.